This T cell receptor (beta chain) was identified in a study of T cell responses to AZD1222 COVID-19 vaccine. The CDR3 consists of 12 residues. The germline CDR1 and CDR2 sequences are MNHEY and SMNVEV (reference sequence). Assay used: immunoSEQ multiplex PCR; TCRdb lists only in-frame clones, some missing. The data show 50,000 to 70,000 clones, about 88% seen once. Study-level findings and limits: Close to half of all spike-specific TCRs reportedly target regions of the variants that are unmutated. Sampling captured repertoires only after the peak T cell response.

As regards this clone: Its matching antigen is unknown. An end of the junction differs from the germline gene, which may be a read error.

The source is an adult who received the AZD1222 COVID-19 vaccine. The source material was peripheral blood, sampled 28 days after the second AZD1222 dose. The chain couples TRBV27 to TRBJ2-3; no clear D. The CDR3 nucleotides read TGTGCCAGCAGTCCCAGCATAGATACGCAGTATTTT. Amino acids: CASSPSIDTQYF.